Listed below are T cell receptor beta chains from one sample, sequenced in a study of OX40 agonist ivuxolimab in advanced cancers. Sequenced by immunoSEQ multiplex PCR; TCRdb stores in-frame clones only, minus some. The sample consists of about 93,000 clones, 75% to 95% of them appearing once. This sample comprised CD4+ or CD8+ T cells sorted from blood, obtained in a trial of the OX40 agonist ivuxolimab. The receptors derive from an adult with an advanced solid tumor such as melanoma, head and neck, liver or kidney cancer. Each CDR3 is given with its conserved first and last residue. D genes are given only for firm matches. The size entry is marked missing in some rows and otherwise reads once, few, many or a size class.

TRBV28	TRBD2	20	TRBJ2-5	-	CASSLWRTGRPSGTRETQYF	TGTGCCAGCAGTTTATGGAGAACTGGGCGCCCTAGCGGGACGCGGGAGACCCAGTACTTC
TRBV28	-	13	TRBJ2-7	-	CASRRTGSYEQYF	TGTGCCAGCCGCCGGACGGGATCCTACGAGCAGTACTTC
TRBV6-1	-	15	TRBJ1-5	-	CASSEPGGGNQPQHF	TGTGCCAGCAGTGAACCGGGGGGGGGCAATCAGCCCCAGCATTTT
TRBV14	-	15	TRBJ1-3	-	CASSQGQYSGNTIYF	TGTGCCAGCAGCCAAGGACAGTACTCTGGAAACACCATATATTTT
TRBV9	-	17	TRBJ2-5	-	CASSVTAAGPLQETQYF	TGTGCCAGCAGCGTAACCGCAGCGGGCCCCCTTCAAGAGACCCAGTACTTC
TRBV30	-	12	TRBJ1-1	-	CAWSTGPTEAFF	TGTGCCTGGAGTACAGGGCCCACTGAAGCTTTCTTT
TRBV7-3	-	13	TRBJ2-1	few	CASSLLGGNEQFF	TGTGCCAGCAGCTTATTGGGGGGAAATGAGCAGTTCTTC
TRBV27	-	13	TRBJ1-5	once	CASSLGINQPQHF	TGTGCCAGCAGTTTAGGTATCAATCAGCCCCAGCATTTT
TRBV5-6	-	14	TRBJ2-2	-	CASSLDVPTGELFF	TGTGCCAGCAGCTTGGATGTACCCACCGGGGAGCTGTTTTTT
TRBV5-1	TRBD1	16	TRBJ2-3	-	CASSLQTGVSTDTQYF	TGCGCCAGCAGCCTCCAAACAGGGGTGAGCACAGATACGCAGTATTTT
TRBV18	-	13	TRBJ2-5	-	CASSQGLSETQYF	TGTGCCAGCTCACAGGGACTCTCAGAGACCCAGTACTTC
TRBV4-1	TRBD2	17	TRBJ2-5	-	CASSLTSSGRGGETQYF	TGCGCCAGCAGCCTAACTTCTAGCGGGAGGGGGGGAGAGACCCAGTACTTC
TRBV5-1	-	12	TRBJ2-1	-	CASRGSGSEEFF	TGCGCCAGCAGGGGGTCCGGGTCCGAGGAGTTCTTC
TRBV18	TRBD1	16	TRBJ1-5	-	CASSLMTGQVNQPQHF	TGTGCCAGCTCACTCATGACAGGGCAGGTGAATCAGCCCCAGCATTTT
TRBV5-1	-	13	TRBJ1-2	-	CASSLASNYGYTF	TGCGCCAGCAGCTTAGCCTCTAACTATGGCTACACCTTC
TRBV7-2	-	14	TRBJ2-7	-	CASSLNAGSYEQYF	TGTGCCAGCAGCTTAAACGCAGGGTCCTACGAGCAGTACTTC
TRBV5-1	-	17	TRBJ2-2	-	CASSLEGVRWDTGELFF	TGCGCCAGCAGCTTGGAGGGGGTTAGGTGGGACACCGGGGAGCTGTTTTTT
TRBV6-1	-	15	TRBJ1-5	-	CASRKGTASNQPQHF	TGTGCCAGCAGAAAAGGGACGGCCAGCAATCAGCCCCAGCATTTT
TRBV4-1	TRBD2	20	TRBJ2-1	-	CASSQGTSGRRLSSYNEQFF	TGCGCCAGCAGCCAGGGGACTAGCGGGAGGCGCCTTAGCTCCTACAATGAGCAGTTCTTC
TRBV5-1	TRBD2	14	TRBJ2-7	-	CASSPAAGGYEQYF	TGCGCCAGCAGCCCCGCGGCGGGAGGTTACGAGCAGTACTTC
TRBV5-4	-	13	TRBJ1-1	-	CASSPHENTEAFF	TGTGCCAGCAGCCCGCACGAGAACACTGAAGCTTTCTTT
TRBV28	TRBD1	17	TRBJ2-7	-	CASSLAQGTVLPYEQYF	TGTGCCAGCAGTTTAGCCCAAGGGACAGTTTTACCCTACGAGCAGTACTTC
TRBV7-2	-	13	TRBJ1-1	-	CASSSDTEVGAFF	TGTGCCAGCAGCTCGGACACGGAGGTTGGTGCTTTCTTT
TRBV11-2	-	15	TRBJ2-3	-	CASSLQQSGVDTQYF	TGTGCCAGCAGCTTACAACAATCGGGGGTGGATACGCAGTATTTT
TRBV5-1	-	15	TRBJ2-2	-	CASSWGAESGGELFF	TGCGCCAGCAGCTGGGGGGCTGAATCTGGCGGGGAGCTGTTTTTT
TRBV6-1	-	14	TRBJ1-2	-	CASSESRSSYGYTF	TGTGCCAGCAGTGAATCTCGAAGTTCCTATGGCTACACCTTC
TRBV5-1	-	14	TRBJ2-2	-	CASSGLASTGELFF	TGCGCCAGCAGCGGCCTAGCATCCACCGGGGAGCTGTTTTTT
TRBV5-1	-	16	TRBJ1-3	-	CAFHHRRDLSGNTIYF	TGCGCCTTTCATCATAGGAGGGACTTATCTGGAAACACCATATATTTT
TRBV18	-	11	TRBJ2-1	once	CASSPYDEQFF	TGTGCCAGCTCACCCTATGATGAGCAGTTCTTC
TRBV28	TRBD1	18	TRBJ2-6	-	CASRSTGTGHSGANVLTF	TGTGCCAGCAGATCGACCGGGACAGGGCACTCTGGGGCCAACGTCCTGACTTTC